This is a list of T cell receptor beta chains from one sample in a study of tumor-infiltrating lymphocytes in primary liver carcinoma. TCRdb called the multiplex PCR reads again in MiXCR, with one record for every CDR3 protein. The top ten clones hold about 25% of a sample with roughly 50,000 distinct CDR3 sequences, about 68% of them seen once. Sequenced sample: liver tumor tissue from sampling region 2. These receptors were taken from a man aged 35 to 55 with primary liver carcinoma and hepatitis B virus infection. The conserved cysteine and the conserved F or W are not part of the CDR3 here. Each record gives: V gene, CDR3 protein.

TRBV5-1,VSSSNGGGMGGYT
TRBV4-2,ASWSRDSSVTNEKLF
TRBV11-2,ASSPTTSGSTDTQY
TRBV6-1,ASTFDREGSYEQY
TRBV13,ASILRGEQY
TRBV29-1,SVEGLIKETQY
TRBV12-3/TRBV12-4,ASTYTIGPRELF
TRBV6-1,ASKRYHNTRELS
TRBV6-5,ASSALTPGRGYNEQF
TRBV10-3,AVSGYSGTSGRDTQY
TRBV6-1,ASIDRDNDPNTGELF
TRBV11-2,VSSPGGRGAASDTEAF
TRBV6-6,VSRRDGRAYRGNQPQH
TRBV5-6,ASSIGDYGYT
TRBV7-8,ANSLPGQNGQF
TRBV7-9,ASSPPGTAYEQY
TRBV29-1,SVAGTGGLEQF
TRBV11-2,ANSSRPDGRIYEQF
TRBV12-3/TRBV12-4,ASSRPGPTGELF
TRBV6-6,AVGGRRHFYEQY
TRBV11-2,ASSEREGGETDTQY
TRBV7-9,ANSRDRGLAGFT
TRBV11-1,ASSPPPEVSKDFQETLY
TRBV28,ASSLRAETQY
TRBV6-1,ATNEALGRGPVEAF
TRBV7-9,ASSSAGTGAADTQY
TRBV4-2,TSSQLEWAGNEQF
TRBV7-8,VSSPGLADYNEQF
TRBV11-2,ASSISVGLAGGGYEQY
TRBV29-1,SVPPSGDTGTQY
TRBV11-2,TSSLGQGGSDTQY
TRBV5-1,ASSLFGEGISEQF
TRBV5-4,ASTPGMGNLPWEQY
TRBV29-1,NVIAGESTDTQY
TRBV7-9,ASSTGKETQY
TRBV14,ASGLQGIPSIEAF
TRBV6-5,VSSLDDTNNEQF
TRBV28,ANSAGTSGAPAEQF
TRBV6-6,ASNDTGGSEKLI
TRBV11-1,ASSLWFRGGVVETQY
TRBV29-1,SVVQGGNQAQH
TRBV20-1,SARAGAYEQY
TRBV29-1,SVEEEGQGTYEQY
TRBV30,AWTRDITDTQH
TRBV10-2,ASSGAGAQQPQH
TRBV29-1,GIGGRDELY